Listed below are T cell receptor beta chains from one sample, sequenced in a study of blood T cell repertoires in COVID-19. The protocol was immunoSEQ multiplex PCR, while the TCRdb copy is restricted to in-frame clones and leaves out a portion. This sample has 250,000 or so clones, with around 90% found just once. Sequenced: PBMCs or T cells enriched from blood (not recorded which). These receptors were collected from a woman aged 40 to 50 who had been exposed to COVID-19. Both conserved end residues are trimmed from each CDR3. The order of the fields is V gene, D gene, J gene, CDR3 protein. The D gene is left open where the match is weak.

>TRBV5-1|TRBD2|TRBJ2-1
ASSSLAGGLPYNEQF
>TRBV30|TRBD2|TRBJ2-3
ACMGRLAADGYTQY
>TRBV7-3|TRBD1|TRBJ1-2
ASSLTRTGKYGYT
>TRBV18|-|TRBJ2-6
ASSATSDRHSGANVLT
>TRBV7-9|TRBD1|TRBJ1-1
ASSSLRQGGRFDTEAF
>TRBV5-4|-|TRBJ2-7
ASSLASHTESSYEQY
>TRBV7-3|TRBD1|TRBJ2-1
ASSFLSRTGAYNEQF
>TRBV2|-|TRBJ1-5
ASSGQLGQPQH
>TRBV5-6|-|TRBJ1-2
ASSLYGTTTIPDGYT
>TRBV7-9|-|TRBJ2-7
ASSLARQGEQY
>TRBV21-1|-|TRBJ1-5
ASSKGNRPVQPQH
>TRBV5-1|-|TRBJ2-7
ASSLNRDEQY
>TRBV27|-|TRBJ2-2
ASSSLGSGGTGELF
>TRBV19|-|TRBJ1-5
ASSIPGREAGGNQPQH
>TRBV20-1|TRBD1|TRBJ1-4
SASKQGGEKLF
>TRBV7-2|TRBD1|TRBJ2-5
ASSTRRDSQETQY
>TRBV19|-|TRBJ2-2
ASRLGASGTTGELF
>TRBV27|TRBD2|TRBJ2-1
ASSPGVAGSYNEQF
>TRBV18|-|TRBJ2-7
ASSPTSGDYEQY
>TRBV27|-|TRBJ2-2
ASSFRGRRTGELF
>TRBV30|TRBD1|TRBJ1-4
AWSPGEDRGFATNEKLF
>TRBV7-2|TRBD1|TRBJ2-1
ASSPRQGHANEQF
>TRBV3-1/TRBV3-2|TRBD1|TRBJ2-5
ASSLQGALETQY
>TRBV9|TRBD1|TRBJ2-5
ASSGDRAETQY
>TRBV5-4|TRBD1|TRBJ2-5
ASSSPDGTEYRTQY
>TRBV3-1/TRBV3-2|-|TRBJ1-5
ASSQGGGGNQPQH
>TRBV12-5|-|TRBJ2-3
ASGYTGTDTQY
>TRBV28|-|TRBJ1-3
ASTQGSASGNTIY
>TRBV19|-|TRBJ2-1
ASSIESSFEQF
>TRBV7-8|TRBD2|TRBJ2-3
ASSPAPRGGSLVAQY
>TRBV5-1|-|TRBJ1-2
ASSLAEGTVVGYT
>TRBV28|TRBD1|TRBJ1-4
ASSPLGQGNEKLF
>TRBV4-2|TRBD1|TRBJ2-3
ASSRGGQASTDTQY
>TRBV7-3|TRBD1|TRBJ1-2
ASGYGTGVDGYT
>TRBV4-2|TRBD1|TRBJ2-7
ASSQATGGILYEQY
>TRBV19|-|TRBJ1-1
ASSSPGVTEAF
>TRBV7-8|-|TRBJ1-1
ASSGSRQARNTEAF
>TRBV14|-|TRBJ1-2
ASSPVVHPNLYGYT
>TRBV6-2/TRBV6-3|-|TRBJ2-7
ASSYDGYEQY
>TRBV7-2|-|TRBJ2-3
ASSLRQESTDTQY
>TRBV9|TRBD1|TRBJ2-1
ASGGTGIHEQF
>TRBV6-2/TRBV6-3|-|TRBJ1-5
ASSRTGQLFSNQPQH
>TRBV6-2/TRBV6-3|-|TRBJ2-1
ASSFAGNEQF
>TRBV5-1|-|TRBJ2-7
ASSRSQGQMYEQY
>TRBV29-1|TRBD1|TRBJ1-2
SAEQGAAGYT
>TRBV5-1|-|TRBJ2-3
ASSLAVTDTQY
>TRBV28|TRBD1|TRBJ2-1
ASRRFGTGSYNEQF
>TRBV27|-|TRBJ1-6
ASSFQIDRYNSPLH
>TRBV27|-|TRBJ2-3
ASSRPGDTQY
>TRBV2|-|TRBJ1-4
ASRPVTTNEKLF
>TRBV28|-|TRBJ1-2
ASRETGTIGYT
>TRBV2|TRBD1|TRBJ2-3
ASVRDREADTQY
>TRBV11-3|-|TRBJ1-1
ASSLGLDTEAF
>TRBV9|TRBD1|TRBJ1-6
ASSTRQGTDSPLH
>TRBV4-1|TRBD1|TRBJ2-6
ASSQRDLDRGQAGANVLT
>TRBV5-1|-|TRBJ1-5
ASSLGHSSNQPQH
>TRBV28|-|TRBJ2-7
ASSLSPNEQY